This T cell receptor (beta chain) was sequenced for a study of vaccination and CD4 T cells after COVID-19. The study sequenced cultured CD4+ T cell DNA using the Oncomine TCR Beta short-read assay. Cultured CD4+ T cells yielded the extracted genomic DNA. TCRdb ran MiXCR on the PCR reads and lists one entry per CDR3 protein. The sample has 14,000 to 15,000 distinct CDR3 sequences, 26% seen once. Treatment defined: roughly 11-day PBMC culture with coronavirus spike peptide pools or control peptides (ViraFEST assay). T cells were expanded with peptide pools, and expanded clonotypes were identified by TCR sequencing. The authors isolated CD4+ T cells by negative selection after roughly 10 days of culture. This clonotype was seen more than once but under ten times. Its antigen is unknown. The CDR3 totals 11 residues. The V gene's germline CDR1 is WNHNN and CDR2 SYGVQD (reference sequence). Trimming cost V 11 bases and J 4 bases; bases outside gene matches: 2.

The sample was cultured CD4+ T cells from blood. The source is a human donor with COVID-19. J is TRBJ1-5 and V is TRBV10-1, with TRBD1 matching over 7 bases. The CDR3 nucleotides read TGCGCCGTACAGGGGAATCAGCCCCAGCATTTT. This codes for CAVQGNQPQHF.